The rows below give T cell receptor beta chains drawn from one sample of a study of blood T cells in healthy people across ages. TCRdb re-analysed the 5' RACE reads in MiXCR, keeping a single row per CDR3 protein. The table records 1,300,000 or so distinct CDR3 sequences, roughly 59% of them present only once. Sample: blood. The receptors come from a man in his late teens or twenties in good health. CDR3s include the opening cysteine and the closing phenylalanine or tryptophan. The order of the fields is J gene, clone size, D gene, V gene, CDR3 protein, CDR3 DNA. The D gene is left open where the match is weak. Clone sizes are given selectively: once, few, many, or a class where the clone is expanded.

TRBJ1-2,once,-,TRBV20-1,CSARTDLNYGYTF,TGCAGTGCTCGGACAGACTTAAACTATGGCTACACCTTC
TRBJ2-3,-,-,TRBV6-5,CASSITGKDTQYF,TGTGCCAGCAGTATAACAGGGAAAGATACGCAGTATTTT
TRBJ1-6,-,-,TRBV4-1,CASSQDSSGSPLHF,TGCGCCAGCAGCCAAGACTCCTCGGGATCACCCCTCCACTTT
TRBJ2-4,many,-,TRBV28,CASSLPQPQKGIQYF,TGTGCCAGCAGTTTACCCCAACCCCAAAAAGGCATTCAGTACTTC
TRBJ1-4,-,-,TRBV10-1,CASSASDFRDNEKLFF,TGCGCCAGCAGCGCATCAGACTTTCGGGATAATGAAAAACTGTTTTTT
TRBJ2-4,few,-,TRBV3-1,CASAPQSYSLGSKNIQYF,TGTGCCAGCGCCCCCCAATCCTACTCTCTGGGGTCCAAAAACATTCAGTACTTC
TRBJ1-2,few,-,TRBV6-5,CASSYSTGDGYTF,TGTGCCAGCAGTTACTCGACGGGAGATGGCTACACCTTC
TRBJ1-2,-,-,TRBV7-9,CASSLPGPEYGYTF,TGTGCCAGCAGCCTTCCGGGACCAGAATATGGCTACACCTTC
TRBJ2-5,-,-,TRBV4-1,CTSSQEYRASEETQYF,TGCACCAGCAGCCAAGAATACAGGGCCTCTGAAGAGACCCAGTACTTC
TRBJ2-7,-,TRBD1,TRBV29-1,CSVATGTERGIFYEQYF,TGCAGCGTTGCTACTGGGACAGAGCGAGGTATATTCTACGAGCAGTACTTC
TRBJ2-4,-,TRBD1,TRBV5-1,CASSSETGFIQYF,TGCGCCAGCAGCTCCGAGACAGGGTTCATTCAGTACTTC
TRBJ2-7,-,TRBD2,TRBV20-1,CSAPGEGLEEQYF,TGCAGTGCCCCGGGGGAGGGGTTGGAGGAGCAGTACTTC
TRBJ2-3,-,-,TRBV25-1,CASRGYFYTDTQYF,TGTGCCAGCAGAGGCTACTTTTACACAGATACGCAGTATTTT
TRBJ1-2,-,-,TRBV4-2,CASSHEPGTSWGYTF,TGTGCCAGCAGCCACGAGCCTGGGACCTCCTGGGGCTACACCTTC
TRBJ2-7,-,-,TRBV6-6,CASMLQNSYNEQYF,TGTGCCAGCATGTTACAGAACTCCTACAATGAGCAGTACTTC
TRBJ1-2,-,-,TRBV6-5,CATRQRPEGYTF,TGTGCCACCCGACAGCGGCCTGAGGGCTACACCTTC
TRBJ2-7,-,TRBD2,TRBV4-1,CASSQETGLANNEQYF,TGCGCCAGCAGCCAAGAGACTGGACTAGCGAACAATGAGCAGTACTTC
TRBJ1-1,few,-,TRBV29-1,CSVQNTEAFF,TGCAGCGTTCAGAACACTGAAGCTTTCTTT
TRBJ2-1,once,-,TRBV6-2/TRBV6-3,CASSYNFDRDFGEQFF,TGTGCCAGCAGCTATAATTTCGACAGGGACTTCGGTGAGCAGTTCTTC
TRBJ2-1,-,TRBD1,TRBV14,CASSQVRGTGAEQFF,TGTGCCAGCAGCCAAGTTCGCGGGACAGGAGCTGAGCAGTTCTTC
TRBJ2-1,few,-,TRBV12-3/TRBV12-4,CASSPSDHPGLNEQFF,TGTGCCAGCAGTCCAAGCGACCACCCGGGACTCAATGAGCAGTTCTTC
TRBJ2-1,once,-,TRBV30,CAWKPRWQAGGYNEQFF,TGTGCCTGGAAACCCCGCTGGCAGGCTGGGGGATACAATGAGCAGTTCTTC
TRBJ2-1,-,TRBD2,TRBV7-9,CASSARTSGRAEQFF,TGTGCCAGCAGCGCCCGGACTAGCGGGAGGGCAGAGCAGTTCTTC
TRBJ2-1,few,TRBD2,TRBV7-9,CASSRYSGGYNEQFF,TGTGCCAGCAGTCGTTATAGCGGGGGGTACAATGAGCAGTTCTTC
TRBJ1-1,-,-,TRBV7-9,CASTLNKGQMNTEAFF,TGTGCCAGCACCTTAAACAAGGGACAAATGAACACTGAAGCTTTCTTT
TRBJ2-5,-,-,TRBV28,CASTSRETQYF,TGTGCCAGCACTAGTCGGGAGACCCAGTACTTC
TRBJ2-1,-,TRBD2,TRBV29-1,CSVELVGYRGGSYNEQFF,TGCAGCGTTGAGCTCGTAGGGTACCGGGGGGGCTCCTACAATGAGCAGTTCTTC
TRBJ2-2,-,-,TRBV6-5,CASSYSDPSNTGELFF,TGTGCCAGCAGTTACTCCGACCCTTCGAACACCGGGGAGCTGTTTTTT
TRBJ2-7,-,-,TRBV4-2,CASSASNYEQYF,TGTGCCAGCTCCGCGTCTAATTACGAGCAGTACTTC
TRBJ2-3,-,TRBD2,TRBV20-1,CSAPGLVEADTQYF,TGCAGTGCCCCCGGACTAGTTGAAGCAGATACGCAGTATTTT
TRBJ1-5,-,-,TRBV20-1,CSARLRENQPQHF,TGCAGTGCTAGATTACGGGAGAACCAGCCCCAGCATTTT
TRBJ1-1,-,-,TRBV29-1,CSVGTLLGTEAFF,TGCAGCGTGGGGACATTGCTCGGCACTGAAGCTTTCTTT
TRBJ2-1,many,-,TRBV7-9,CASSSRGNEQFF,TGTGCCAGCAGCTCCCGGGGGAATGAGCAGTTCTTC
TRBJ2-7,-,-,TRBV7-9,CASSPLVYEQYF,TGTGCCAGCAGTCCTCTAGTCTACGAGCAGTACTTC
TRBJ2-4,-,TRBD2,TRBV15,CATSREPPWGGVIIQYF,TGTGCCACCAGCAGAGAGCCCCCCTGGGGGGGGGTAATTATTCAGTACTTC
TRBJ2-7,-,TRBD2,TRBV2,CASRGLSGDGYF,TGTGCCAGCAGAGGACTTAGCGGGGATGGGTACTTC
TRBJ2-5,-,TRBD1,TRBV6-6,CASSYTGTGYQETQYF,TGTGCCAGCAGTTACACTGGGACAGGATACCAAGAGACCCAGTACTTC
TRBJ2-2,-,TRBD2,TRBV4-2,CASSQGLAGLGELFF,TGTGCCAGCAGCCAGGGCCTAGCGGGACTCGGGGAGCTGTTTTTT
TRBJ2-3,few,-,TRBV7-9,CASTLGTDTQYF,TGTGCCAGCACTTTAGGCACAGATACGCAGTATTTT
TRBJ2-2,-,TRBD1,TRBV5-1,CASSLVDRADTGELFF,TGCGCCAGCAGCTTGGTGGACAGGGCGGACACCGGGGAGCTGTTTTTT
TRBJ2-3,-,-,TRBV7-7,CASSPTLGTDTQYF,TGTGCTAGCAGCCCAACCCTAGGCACAGATACGCAGTATTTT
TRBJ1-1,-,-,TRBV27,CASSLRAVGEAFF,TGTGCCAGCAGTTTAAGGGCAGTAGGTGAAGCTTTCTTT
TRBJ2-4,-,-,TRBV19,CASKGLGAKNIQYF,TGTGCCAGTAAGGGGTTAGGGGCCAAAAACATTCAGTACTTC
TRBJ1-2,-,-,TRBV12-3/TRBV12-4,CASSLITGQLGHGYTF,TGTGCCAGCAGTTTAATAACAGGACAACTGGGACATGGCTACACCTTC
TRBJ1-3,-,-,TRBV29-1,CSVEGGGTSGNTIYF,TGCAGCGTTGAGGGTGGCGGGACCTCTGGAAACACCATATATTTT
TRBJ1-2,-,-,TRBV25-1,CACSEPGANYGYTF,TGTGCCTGCAGTGAACCAGGGGCTAACTATGGCTACACCTTC
TRBJ2-1,-,-,TRBV30,CAWMGGSSYNEQFF,TGTGCCTGGATGGGCGGCAGCTCCTACAATGAGCAGTTCTTC
TRBJ1-1,-,-,TRBV12-3/TRBV12-4,CASRSSQGLGENTEAFF,TGTGCCAGCAGGAGTTCTCAGGGTCTTGGGGAGAACACTGAAGCTTTCTTT
TRBJ2-5,-,-,TRBV25-1,CASSEGQTTQETQYF,TGTGCCAGCAGTGAAGGACAGACAACCCAAGAGACCCAGTACTTC
TRBJ2-3,few,-,TRBV12-3/TRBV12-4,CASSLAAGTDTQYF,TGTGCCAGCAGTCTAGCCGCCGGCACAGATACGCAGTATTTT
TRBJ2-3,few,-,TRBV10-3,CAIKAGSTDTQYF,TGTGCCATCAAGGCAGGGAGCACAGATACGCAGTATTTT
TRBJ2-3,-,-,TRBV29-1,CSVAGLRTADTQYF,TGCAGCGTTGCGGGCCTTCGGACGGCAGATACGCAGTATTTT
TRBJ2-3,-,-,TRBV4-1,CASSQAKVTDTQYF,TGCGCCAGCAGCCAAGCGAAAGTCACAGATACGCAGTATTTT
TRBJ2-7,few,-,TRBV29-1,CSVEEAGSEQYF,TGCAGCGTTGAAGAGGCAGGGAGCGAGCAGTACTTC
TRBJ2-7,once,-,TRBV4-3,CASSQTRQGSGQYF,TGCGCCAGCAGCCAAACTCGTCAGGGATCGGGCCAGTACTTC
TRBJ2-7,-,-,TRBV6-1,CASSPFGVTYEQYF,TGTGCCAGCAGTCCTTTTGGGGTTACCTACGAGCAGTACTTC
TRBJ2-3,-,-,TRBV2,CASSVTGVTDTQYF,TGTGCCAGCAGTGTAACGGGAGTCACAGATACGCAATATTTT
TRBJ2-7,-,TRBD2,TRBV12-3/TRBV12-4,CASSLVTSGAYEQYF,TGTGCCAGCAGTTTAGTAACTAGCGGAGCCTACGAGCAGTACTTC